This T cell receptor beta chain originates from a study of OX40 agonist ivuxolimab in advanced cancers. Study in general: There were three patients with partial responses, one having hepatocellular carcinoma and two cutaneous melanoma. The study's findings and limits: Those patients achieving a partial response at 0.1-3.0 mg/kg showed among the lowest clonal expansion. The average count of expanded clones was higher among CD8+ T cells than among CD4+.

The junction had 11 bases not matched to a gene; V was cut back by 6 bases and J by 5 bases. Germline assignment: CDR1 MNHEY and CDR2 SVGAGI. This CDR3 contains 16 residues. Of note for this clone: The antigen remains unidentified.

Patients were ineligible given autoimmune disease history or systemic immunosuppression. Sequenced by immunoSEQ multiplex PCR; TCRdb stores in-frame clones only, minus some. The sample holds around 100,000 clones, about 96% seen once. Sequences were derived from CD4+ or CD8+ T cells sorted from blood, sampled in a trial of the OX40 agonist ivuxolimab. This chain joins TRBV6-5 and TRBJ2-1, with 9 bases lining up with TRBD2. The clonotype comes from an adult with an advanced solid tumor such as melanoma, head and neck, liver or kidney cancer. This CDR3 reads CASSYEAGGYNNEQFF. The CDR3 region has the DNA TGTGCCAGCAGCTACGAGGCGGGAGGGTACAACAATGAGCAGTTCTTC.